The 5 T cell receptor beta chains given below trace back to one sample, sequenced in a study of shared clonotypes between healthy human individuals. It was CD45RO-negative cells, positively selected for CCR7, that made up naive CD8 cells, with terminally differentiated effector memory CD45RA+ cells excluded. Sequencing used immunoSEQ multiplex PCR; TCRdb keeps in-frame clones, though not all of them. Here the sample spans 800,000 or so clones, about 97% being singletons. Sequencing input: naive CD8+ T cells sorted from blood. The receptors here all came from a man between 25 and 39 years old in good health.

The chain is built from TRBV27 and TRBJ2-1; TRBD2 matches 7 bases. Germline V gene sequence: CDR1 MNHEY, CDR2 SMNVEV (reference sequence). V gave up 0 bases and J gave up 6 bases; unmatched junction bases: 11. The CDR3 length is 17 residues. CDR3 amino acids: CASSLSIGRRGFNEQFF. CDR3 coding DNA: TGTGCCAGCAGTTTATCGATCGGGAGGAGGGGCTTCAATGAGCAGTTCTTC.

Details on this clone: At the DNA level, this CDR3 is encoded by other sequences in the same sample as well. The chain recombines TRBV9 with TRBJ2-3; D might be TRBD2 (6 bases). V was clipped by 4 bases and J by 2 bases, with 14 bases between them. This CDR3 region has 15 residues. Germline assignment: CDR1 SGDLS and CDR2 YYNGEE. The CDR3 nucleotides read TGTGCCAGCAGCCCGAGCGGGTTCTCCACAGATACGCAGTATTTT. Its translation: CASSPSGFSTDTQYF.

CDR3 loop: CASARTVRFYEQYF. The CDR3 nucleotides are TGTGCCAGCGCGAGGACAGTAAGATTCTACGAGCAGTACTTC. The V call is TRBV27, the J call TRBJ2-7; a weak D match, TRBD1 (6 bases). In germline, CDR1 is MNHEY, CDR2 SMNVEV (reference sequence). The length of the CDR3 is 14 residues. V was cut by 8 bases and J by 3 bases, with 17 bases left in between.

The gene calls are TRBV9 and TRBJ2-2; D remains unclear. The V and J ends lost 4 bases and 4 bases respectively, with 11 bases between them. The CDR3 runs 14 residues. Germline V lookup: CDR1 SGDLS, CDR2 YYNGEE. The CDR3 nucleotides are TGTGCCAGCAGCCCCGAGACCCTCACCGGGGAGCTGTTTTTT. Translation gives CASSPETLTGELFF.

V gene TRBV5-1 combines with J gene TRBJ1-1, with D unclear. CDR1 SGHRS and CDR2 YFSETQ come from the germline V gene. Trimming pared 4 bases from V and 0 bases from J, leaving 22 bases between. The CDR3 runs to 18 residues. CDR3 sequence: CASSLTTPFTNMNTEAFF. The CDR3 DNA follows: TGCGCCAGCAGCCTGACTACACCTTTTACAAACATGAACACTGAAGCTTTCTTT.